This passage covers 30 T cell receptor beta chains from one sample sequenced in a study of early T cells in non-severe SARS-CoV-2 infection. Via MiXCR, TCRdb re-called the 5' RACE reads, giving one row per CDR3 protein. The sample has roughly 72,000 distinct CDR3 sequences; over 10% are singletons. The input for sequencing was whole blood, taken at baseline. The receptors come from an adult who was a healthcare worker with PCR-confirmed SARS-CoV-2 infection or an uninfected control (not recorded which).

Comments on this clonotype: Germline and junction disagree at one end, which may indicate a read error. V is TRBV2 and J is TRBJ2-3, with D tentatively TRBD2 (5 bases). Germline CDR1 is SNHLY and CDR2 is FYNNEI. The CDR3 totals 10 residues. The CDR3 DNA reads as TGTGCCAGCAGCGAAGCGGAACGGTATTTT. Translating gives CASSEAERYF.

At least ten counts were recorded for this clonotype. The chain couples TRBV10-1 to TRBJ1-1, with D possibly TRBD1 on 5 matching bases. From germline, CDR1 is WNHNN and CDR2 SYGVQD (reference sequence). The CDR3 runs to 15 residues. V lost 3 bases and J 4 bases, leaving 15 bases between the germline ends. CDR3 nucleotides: TGCGCCAGCAGTGACCAGGGAACGAAGAGCACTGAAGCTTTCTTT. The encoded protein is CASSDQGTKSTEAFF.

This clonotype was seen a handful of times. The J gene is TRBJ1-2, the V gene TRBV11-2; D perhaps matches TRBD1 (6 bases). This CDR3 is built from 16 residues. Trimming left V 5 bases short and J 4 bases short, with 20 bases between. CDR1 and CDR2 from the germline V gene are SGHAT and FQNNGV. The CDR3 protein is CASSPQRGGGGYGYTF. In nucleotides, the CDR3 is TGTGCCAGCAGCCCGCAAAGGGGCGGGGGCGGCTATGGCTACACCTTC.

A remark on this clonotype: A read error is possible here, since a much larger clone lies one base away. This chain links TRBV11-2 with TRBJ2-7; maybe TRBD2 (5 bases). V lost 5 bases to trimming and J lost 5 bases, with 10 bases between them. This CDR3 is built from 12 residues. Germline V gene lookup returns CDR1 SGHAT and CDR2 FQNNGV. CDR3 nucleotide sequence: TGTGCCAGCAGCATTACTAGGAACGAGCAGTACTTC. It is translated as CASSITRNEQYF. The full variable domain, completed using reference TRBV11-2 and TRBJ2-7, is EAGVAQSPRYKIIEKRQSVAFWCNPISGHATLYWYQQILGQGPKLLIQFQNNGVVDDSQLPKDRFSAERLKGVDSTLKIQPAKLEDSAVYLCASSITRNEQYFGPGTRLTVT.

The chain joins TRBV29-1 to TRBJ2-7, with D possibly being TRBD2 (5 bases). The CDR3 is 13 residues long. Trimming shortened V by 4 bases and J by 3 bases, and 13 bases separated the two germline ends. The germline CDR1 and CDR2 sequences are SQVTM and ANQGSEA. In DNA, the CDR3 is TGCAGCGTTGGAGATACCGGGATCTACGAGCAGTACTTC. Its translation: CSVGDTGIYEQYF.

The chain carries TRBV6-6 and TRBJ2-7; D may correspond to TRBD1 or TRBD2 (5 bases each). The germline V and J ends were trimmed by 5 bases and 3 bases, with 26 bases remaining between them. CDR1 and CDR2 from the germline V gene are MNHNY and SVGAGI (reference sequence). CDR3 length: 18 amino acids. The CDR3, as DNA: TGTGCCAGCAGTGCACCTCCGACCGTGGGACGCGTTCGCTACGAGCAGTACTTC. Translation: CASSAPPTVGRVRYEQYF.

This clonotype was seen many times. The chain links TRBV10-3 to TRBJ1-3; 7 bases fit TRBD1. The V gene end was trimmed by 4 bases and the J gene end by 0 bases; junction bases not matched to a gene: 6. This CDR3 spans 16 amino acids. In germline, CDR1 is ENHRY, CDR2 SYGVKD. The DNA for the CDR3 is TGTGCCATCAGTGGTGACAGGGACTTCTCTGGAAACACCATATATTTT. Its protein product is CAISGDRDFSGNTIYF.

The CDR3 sequence is CASSQVQGEGKNIQYF. The CDR3 DNA reads as TGCGCCAGCAGCCAAGTCCAGGGAGAGGGAAAAAACATTCAGTACTTC. This chain links TRBV4-1 with TRBJ2-4; tentatively, D is TRBD1 or TRBD2 (5 bases each). The V end lost 1 base, the J end lost 4 bases, and 14 bases lay between the germline ends. CDR1 is MGHRA, CDR2 YSYEKL, per germline. CDR3 length: 16 amino acids.

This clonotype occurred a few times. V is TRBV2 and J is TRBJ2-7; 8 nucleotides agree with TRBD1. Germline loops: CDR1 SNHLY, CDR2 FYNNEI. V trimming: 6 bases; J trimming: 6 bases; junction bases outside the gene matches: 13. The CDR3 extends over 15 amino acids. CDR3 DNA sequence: TGTGCCAGCAGCCCACGGGGACAGGCCCTAGGCGAGCAGTACTTC. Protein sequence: CASSPRGQALGEQYF.

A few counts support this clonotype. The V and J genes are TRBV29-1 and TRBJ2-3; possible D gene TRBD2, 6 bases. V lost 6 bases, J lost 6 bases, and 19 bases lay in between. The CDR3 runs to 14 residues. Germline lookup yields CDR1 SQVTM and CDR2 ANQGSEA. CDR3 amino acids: CSVLIRRGKDTQYF. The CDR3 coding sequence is TGCAGCGTCCTTATCCGTCGGGGGAAGGATACGCAGTATTTT.

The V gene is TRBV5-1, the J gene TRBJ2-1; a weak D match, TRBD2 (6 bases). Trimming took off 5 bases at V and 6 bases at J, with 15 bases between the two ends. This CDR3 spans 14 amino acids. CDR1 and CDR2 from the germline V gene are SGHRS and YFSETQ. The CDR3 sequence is CASSGGTPFNEQFF. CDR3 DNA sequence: TGCGCCAGCAGTGGCGGGACTCCCTTCAATGAGCAGTTCTTC.

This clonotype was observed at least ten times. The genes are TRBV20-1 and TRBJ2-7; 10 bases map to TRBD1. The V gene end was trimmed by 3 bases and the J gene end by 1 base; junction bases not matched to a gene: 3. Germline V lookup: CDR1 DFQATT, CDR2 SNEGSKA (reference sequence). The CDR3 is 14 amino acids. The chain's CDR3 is CSASRQGASYEQYF. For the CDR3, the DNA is TGCAGTGCTAGCCGACAGGGGGCGTCCTACGAGCAGTACTTC.

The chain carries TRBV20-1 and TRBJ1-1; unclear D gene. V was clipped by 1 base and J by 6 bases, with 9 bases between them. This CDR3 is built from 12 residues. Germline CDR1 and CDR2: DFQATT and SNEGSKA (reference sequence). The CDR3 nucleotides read TGCAGTGCTAGAGGCGGCTTCTCTGAAGCTTTCTTT. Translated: CSARGGFSEAFF.

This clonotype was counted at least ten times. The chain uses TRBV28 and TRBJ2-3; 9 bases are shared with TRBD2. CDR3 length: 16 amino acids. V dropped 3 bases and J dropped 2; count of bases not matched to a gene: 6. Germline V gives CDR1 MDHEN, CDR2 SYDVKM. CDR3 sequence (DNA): TGTGCCAGCAGTTTTTTGGGCGGGGGGGACACAGATACGCAGTATTTT. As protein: CASSFLGGGDTDTQYF.

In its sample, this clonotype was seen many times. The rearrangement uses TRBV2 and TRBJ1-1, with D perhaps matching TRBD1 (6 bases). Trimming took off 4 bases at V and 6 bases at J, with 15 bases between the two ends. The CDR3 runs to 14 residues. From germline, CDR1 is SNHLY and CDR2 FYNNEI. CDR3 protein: CASSGWGARAEAFF. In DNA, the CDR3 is TGTGCCAGCAGTGGGTGGGGGGCACGGGCTGAAGCTTTCTTT.

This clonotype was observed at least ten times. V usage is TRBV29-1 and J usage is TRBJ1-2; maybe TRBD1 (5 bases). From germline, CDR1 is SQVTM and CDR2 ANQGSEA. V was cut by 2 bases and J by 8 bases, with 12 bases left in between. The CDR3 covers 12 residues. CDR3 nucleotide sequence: TGCAGCGTTGAATTACAGGCCGGGGGCTACACCTTC. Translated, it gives CSVELQAGGYTF.

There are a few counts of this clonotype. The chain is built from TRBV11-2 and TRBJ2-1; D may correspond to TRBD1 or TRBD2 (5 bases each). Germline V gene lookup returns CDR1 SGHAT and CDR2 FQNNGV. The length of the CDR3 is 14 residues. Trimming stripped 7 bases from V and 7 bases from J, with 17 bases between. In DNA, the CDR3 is TGTGCCAGCACCAAGGGACGGTTTATGAATGAGCAGTTCTTC. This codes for CASTKGRFMNEQFF.

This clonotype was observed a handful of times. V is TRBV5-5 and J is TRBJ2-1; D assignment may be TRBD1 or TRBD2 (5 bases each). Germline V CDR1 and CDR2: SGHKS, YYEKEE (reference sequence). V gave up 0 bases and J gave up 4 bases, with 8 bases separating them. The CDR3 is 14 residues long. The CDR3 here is CASSLEGTYNEQFF. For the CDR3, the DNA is TGTGCCAGCAGCTTGGAAGGGACGTACAATGAGCAGTTCTTC.

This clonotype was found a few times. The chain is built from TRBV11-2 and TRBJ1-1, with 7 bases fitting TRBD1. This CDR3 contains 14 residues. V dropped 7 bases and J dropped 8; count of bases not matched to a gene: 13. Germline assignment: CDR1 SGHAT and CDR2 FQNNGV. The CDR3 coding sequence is TGTGCCAGCACCCCCCGACGACAGGGAGTCGAAGCTTTCTTT. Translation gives CASTPRRQGVEAFF.

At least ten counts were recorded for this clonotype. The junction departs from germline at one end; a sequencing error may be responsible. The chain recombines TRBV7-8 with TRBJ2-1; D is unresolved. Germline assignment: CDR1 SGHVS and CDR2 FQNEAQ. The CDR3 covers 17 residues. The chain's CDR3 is CASSLARRPSSYNERFF. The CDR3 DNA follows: TGTGCCAGCAGCTTAGCGCGGCGCCCGAGCTCCTACAATGAGCGGTTCTTC.

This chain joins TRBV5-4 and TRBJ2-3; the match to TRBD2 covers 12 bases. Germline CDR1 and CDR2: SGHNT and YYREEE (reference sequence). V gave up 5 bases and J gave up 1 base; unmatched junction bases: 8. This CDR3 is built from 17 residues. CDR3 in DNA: TGTGCCAGCAGTTCCCTAGCGGGGGGGCCGGGCACAGATACGCAGTATTTT. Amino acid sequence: CASSSLAGGPGTDTQYF.

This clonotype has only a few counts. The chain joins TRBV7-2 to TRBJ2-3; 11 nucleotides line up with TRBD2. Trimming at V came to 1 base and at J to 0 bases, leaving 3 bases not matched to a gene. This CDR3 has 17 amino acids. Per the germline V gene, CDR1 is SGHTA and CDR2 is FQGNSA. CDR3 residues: CASSLELAGASTDTQYF. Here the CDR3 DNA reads TGTGCCAGCAGCTTAGAACTAGCGGGGGCCAGCACAGATACGCAGTATTTT.

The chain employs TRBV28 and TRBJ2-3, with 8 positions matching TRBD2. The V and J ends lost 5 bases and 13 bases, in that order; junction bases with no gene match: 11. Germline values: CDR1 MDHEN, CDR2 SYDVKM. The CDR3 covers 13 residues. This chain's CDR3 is CASSPPGGGRKYF. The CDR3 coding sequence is TGTGCCAGCAGTCCCCCGGGCGGGGGGCGCAAGTATTTT.

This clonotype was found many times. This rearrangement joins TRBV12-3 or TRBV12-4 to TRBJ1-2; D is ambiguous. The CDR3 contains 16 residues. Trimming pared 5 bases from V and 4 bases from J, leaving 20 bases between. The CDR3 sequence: CASSHPSDPKGYGYTF. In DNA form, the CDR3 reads TGTGCCAGCAGTCACCCCTCAGATCCAAAGGGCTATGGCTACACCTTC.

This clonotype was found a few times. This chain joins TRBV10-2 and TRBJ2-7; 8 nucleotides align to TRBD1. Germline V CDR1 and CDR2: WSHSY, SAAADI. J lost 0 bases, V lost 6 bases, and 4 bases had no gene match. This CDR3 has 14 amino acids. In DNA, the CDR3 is TGCGCCAGCAGAACAGGGGGGAGCTCCTACGAGCAGTACTTC. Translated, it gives CASRTGGSSYEQYF.

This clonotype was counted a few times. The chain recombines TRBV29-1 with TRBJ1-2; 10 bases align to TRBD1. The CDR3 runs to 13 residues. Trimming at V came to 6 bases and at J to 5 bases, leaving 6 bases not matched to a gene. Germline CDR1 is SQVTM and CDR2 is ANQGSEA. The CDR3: CSVAGTGVYGYTF. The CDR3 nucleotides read TGCAGCGTCGCCGGGACAGGGGTATATGGCTACACCTTC.

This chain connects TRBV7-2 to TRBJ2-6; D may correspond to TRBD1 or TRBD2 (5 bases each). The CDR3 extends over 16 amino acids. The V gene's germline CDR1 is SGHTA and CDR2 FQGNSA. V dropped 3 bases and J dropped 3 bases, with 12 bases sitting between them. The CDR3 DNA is TGTGCCAGCAGCTTGCGGGCAGGGTTTGGGGCCAACGTCCTGACTTTC. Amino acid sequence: CASSLRAGFGANVLTF. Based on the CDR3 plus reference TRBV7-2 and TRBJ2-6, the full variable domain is GAGVSQSPSNKVTEKGKDVELRCDPISGHTALYWYRQSLGQGLEFLIYFQGNSAPDKSGLPSDRFSAERTGGSVSTLTIQRTQQEDSAVYLCASSLRAGFGANVLTFGAGSRLTVL.

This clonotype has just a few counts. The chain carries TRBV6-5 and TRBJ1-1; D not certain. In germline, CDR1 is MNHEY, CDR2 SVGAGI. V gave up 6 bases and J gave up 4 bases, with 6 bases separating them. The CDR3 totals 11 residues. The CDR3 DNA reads TGTGCCAGCAGCCGGTTCACTGAAGCTTTCTTT. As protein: CASSRFTEAFF.

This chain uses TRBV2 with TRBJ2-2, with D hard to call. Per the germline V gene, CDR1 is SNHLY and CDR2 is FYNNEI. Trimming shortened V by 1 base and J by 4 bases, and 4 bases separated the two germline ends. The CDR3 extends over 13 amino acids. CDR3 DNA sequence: TGTGCCAGCAGTGAAGAGGGCACCGGGGAGCTGTTTTTT. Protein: CASSEEGTGELFF.

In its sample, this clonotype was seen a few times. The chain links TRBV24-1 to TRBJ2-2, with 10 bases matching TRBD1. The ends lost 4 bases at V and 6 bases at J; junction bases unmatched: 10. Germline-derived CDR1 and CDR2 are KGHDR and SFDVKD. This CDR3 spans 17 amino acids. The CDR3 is CATSDPYVGQGPGELFF. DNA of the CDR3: TGTGCCACCAGTGACCCCTATGTGGGACAGGGGCCCGGGGAGCTGTTTTTT.